The 8 T cell receptor beta chains listed next were all sequenced from one sample in a study of post-analysis software for immune sequencing data (dated by TCRdb to between 2015 and 2017). Results and caveats for the whole study, not just this receptor: Significantly higher frequencies in patients than in controls were found for about five TRBV segments, including TRBV5-6, TRBV5-1 and TRBV20-1.

The library was built by means of PCR. Instrument used: Illumina HiSeq 2500. Unique molecular identifiers were incorporated into TCR beta cDNA libraries to reduce PCR and sequencing biases. TCRdb itself trimmed the public reads at Q25 with fastp, ran MiXCR and retained productive beta chains. CDR3 protein sequences are deduplicated, and each keeps its most common genes and DNA. Within this sample are about 540,000 distinct CDR3 sequences, with under 40% of them counted one time only. The ten most abundant clones make up approximately 6% of the sample. For these receptors, no antigen is known. Material for sequencing was blood. These receptors originate from a girl aged 2-17 years with multiple sclerosis.

This clonotype was found a few times. V is TRBV20-1 and J is TRBJ1-6; D may be TRBD1 (6 bases). Germline CDR1 is DFQATT and CDR2 is SNEGSKA (reference sequence). The CDR3 has 12 residues. The CDR3 region has the DNA TGCACCCTCTCAGGGGATAATTCACCCCTCCACTTT. This codes for CTLSGDNSPLHF.

The V and J genes are TRBV27 and TRBJ1-4; maybe TRBD1 (6 bases). The CDR3 totals 15 residues. V lost 5 bases and J lost 12, with 22 bases in between. Germline lookup yields CDR1 MNHEY and CDR2 SMNVEV (reference sequence). Here the CDR3 DNA reads TGTGCCAGCAGTGGCGAGACAGGTTGGGGCCAAGAACTGTTTTTT. Its translation: CASSGETGWGQELFF.

This chain links TRBV18 with TRBJ2-7, with 8 positions matching TRBD1. The DNA end is a closer match to TRBJ2-5, so the J assignment may be wrong. The CDR3 contains 15 residues. The germline CDR1 and CDR2 sequences are KGHSH and LQKENI. As DNA, the CDR3 is TGTGCCAGCTCACCAATGGGACAGGTGAAGGAGACCCAGTACTTC. Translation gives CASSPMGQVKETQYF.

This clonotype occurred a few times. The chain couples TRBV20-1 to TRBJ2-7; TRBD2 agrees at 11 bases. This CDR3 is 14 amino acids long. The germline V gene has CDR1 DFQATT and CDR2 SNEGSKA (reference sequence). V lost 2 bases, J lost 5 bases, and 5 bases stayed unmatched. Written as DNA, the CDR3 is TGCAGTGCTAGACAGGCTAGCGGGGGGAACGAGCAGTACTTC. Translation: CSARQASGGNEQYF.

This clonotype was observed a few times. The V gene is TRBV15, the J gene TRBJ2-7, with D unresolved. CDR3 size: 14 residues. Per the germline V gene, CDR1 is LNHNV and CDR2 is YYDKDF (reference sequence). The ends were cut back, 2 bases at V and 0 bases at J, with 8 bases in the middle. As DNA, the CDR3 is TGTGCCACCAGCAGATTGGGCAGCTCCTACGAGCAGTACTTC. Translating it yields CATSRLGSSYEQYF.

This clonotype has just a few counts. The chain links TRBV6-5 to TRBJ1-6; a weak D match, TRBD1 (5 bases). There are 15 residues in the CDR3. CDR1 is MNHEY and CDR2 is SVGAGI in the germline V gene. Trimming shortened V by 2 bases and J by 7 bases, and 12 bases separated the two germline ends. The CDR3 region is CASSYMGRRNSPLHF. CDR3 sequence (DNA): TGTGCCAGCAGTTACATGGGGCGTCGAAATTCACCCCTCCACTTT.

This sequence joins TRBV7-8 and TRBJ1-1; TRBD1 aligns across 10 bases. The trim removed 3 bases at V and 8 bases at J, leaving 3 bases unmatched. There are 13 residues in the CDR3. CDR1 is SGHVS, CDR2 FQNEAQ, per germline. Written as DNA, the CDR3 is TGTGCCAGCAGCTTCGGGACAGGGGTAGAAGCTTTCTTT. Its protein product is CASSFGTGVEAFF.

CDR3 sequence: CARPRGGNEKLFF. The CDR3, as DNA: TGTGCCAGACCCCGGGGGGGAAATGAAAAACTGTTTTTT. The J gene is TRBJ1-4, the V gene TRBV6-9, with a weak D call TRBD1 (5 bases). Germline V lookup: CDR1 MNHGY, CDR2 SVAAGI. This CDR3 has 13 residues. V gave up 9 bases and J gave up 5 bases, with 13 bases separating them.